The 8 T cell receptor beta chains in this list originate from one sample, sequenced in a study of cytomegalovirus exposure and HLA in healthy donors. The primer mix had 60 Vbeta and 13 Jbeta primers. Sequenced by immunoSEQ multiplex PCR; TCRdb stores in-frame clones only, minus some. The data show fewer than 200,000 clones, with about 78% seen just once and 2% to 2.5% held by the top ten. Sample: PBMCs. The receptors come from a man aged 55 to 70 in good health and CMV-seronegative.

In its sample, this clone was seen a few times. V is TRBV7-2 and J is TRBJ1-2, with unresolved D. V was pared by 5 bases and J by 3 bases, with 13 bases between. The CDR3 length is 14 residues. Germline V gene data show CDR1 as SGHTA and CDR2 as FQGNSA. In DNA, the CDR3 is TGTGCCAGCAGCGCACGTACCGGGGACTATGGCTACACCTTC. Its protein is CASSARTGDYGYTF. Complete variable domain (other parts from reference TRBV7-2 and TRBJ1-2): GAGVSQSPSNKVTEKGKDVELRCDPISGHTALYWYRQSLGQGLEFLIYFQGNSAPDKSGLPSDRFSAERTGGSVSTLTIQRTQQEDSAVYLCASSARTGDYGYTFGSGTRLTVV.

The V call is TRBV28, the J call TRBJ2-7; the match to TRBD2 covers 9 bases. CDR1 MDHEN and CDR2 SYDVKM come from the germline V gene. This CDR3 has 15 amino acids. V was clipped by 2 bases and J by 6 bases; unmatched bases: 8. CDR3: CASSLRGGRGGEQYF. The CDR3 coding sequence is TGTGCCAGCAGTTTAAGGGGCGGGAGGGGTGGCGAGCAGTACTTC.

The chain employs TRBV27 and TRBJ2-7; 8 bases match TRBD2. CDR1 and CDR2 (germline): MNHEY, SMNVEV (reference sequence). CDR3 size: 17 residues. The junction had 11 bases not matched to a gene; V was cut back by 1 base and J by 3 bases. Here the CDR3 DNA reads TGTGCCAGCAGTTTATACCCCAGCGGGAGTGGTTTCTACGAGCAGTACTTC. It yields the protein CASSLYPSGSGFYEQYF.

CDR3 DNA: TGTGCCAGCATCCCAATTCGGGAGTCCTATGGCTACACCTTC. It specifies CASIPIRESYGYTF. V and J are TRBV2 and TRBJ1-2, with no clear D. The germline CDR1 and CDR2 sequences are SNHLY and FYNNEI. There are 14 residues in the CDR3. V gave up 7 bases and J gave up 4 bases, with 16 bases separating them.

This chain links TRBV5-1 with TRBJ1-2; D gene unclear. V gave up 2 bases and J gave up 2 bases, with 4 bases separating them. The CDR3 is made up of 12 amino acids. CDR1 and CDR2 (germline): SGHRS, YFSETQ. CDR3 nucleotide sequence: TGCGCCAGCAGCTTCGAGAACTATGGCTACACCTTC. This sequence encodes CASSFENYGYTF. The full variable domain, completed using reference TRBV5-1 and TRBJ1-2, is KAGVTQTPRYLIKTRGQQVTLSCSPISGHRSVSWYQQTPGQGLQFLFEYFSETQRNKGNFPGRFSGRQFSNSRSEMNVSTLELGDSALYLCASSFENYGYTFGSGTRLTVV.

This chain joins TRBV19 and TRBJ2-5, with TRBD2 matching 10 bases. The junction had 4 bases not matched to a gene; V was cut back by 5 bases and J by 1 base. Looked up from germline, CDR1 is LNHDA and CDR2 is SQIVND (reference sequence). The CDR3 spans 15 residues. The CDR3 sequence is CASSLAGARQETQYF. In DNA form, the CDR3 reads TGTGCCAGTAGTCTAGCGGGAGCCCGCCAAGAGACCCAGTACTTC.

This chain's CDR3 is CASSQDFTNSRARSNQPQHF. In nucleotides, the CDR3 is TGTGCCAGCAGCCAAGATTTTACAAACAGCAGGGCCAGGAGCAATCAGCCCCAGCATTTT. The chain couples TRBV4-2 to TRBJ1-5; D possibly corresponds to TRBD1 (5 bases). Per germline, CDR1 LGHNA and CDR2 YNFKEQ. This CDR3 region has 20 residues. V shed 0 bases and J shed 1 base, with 22 bases lying between them.

The chain carries TRBV7-8 and TRBJ1-4, with TRBD1 matching 10 bases. The CDR3 has 14 residues. V trimming: 5 bases; J trimming: 8 bases; junction bases outside the gene matches: 5. Per germline, CDR1 SGHVS and CDR2 FQNEAQ. CDR3 region: CASSAWDRGEKLFF. The CDR3 DNA sequence: TGTGCCAGCAGCGCATGGGACAGGGGAGAAAAACTGTTTTTT.